The 13 T cell receptor beta chains presented below share a single source sample, sequenced in a study of tissue T cells after allogeneic stem cell transplantation. Here immunoSEQ multiplex PCR was the method, and the copy in TCRdb shows in-frame clones only, minus some. Of 5,500 to 7,500 clones listed, 34% are singletons. Time point: mouse harvest day 14 after allogeneic transplant. Tail vein injection delivered 10^7 T-cell-depleted bone marrow cells and 10^6 splenic CD5+ T cells. Sequencing was carried out using skin. The origin of the receptors is a female BALB/c mouse given C57BL/6 T cells with graft-versus-host disease after an allogeneic hematopoietic cell transplant.

Points on this clone: Each gene name is a mouse one. The read comes to an end 1 residue before the CDR3 does, leaving the germline J gene to fill in the end. The rearrangement joins TRBV17 to TRBJ2-2; TRBD1 matches 11 bases. V was pared by 3 bases and J by 3 bases, with 0 bases of the junction left unmatched. The germline gives CDR1 MNHDT, CDR2 YYDKIL. This CDR3 comprises 15 residues. CDR3 sequence: CASSRDRGHTGQLYF. The CDR3 DNA, read in part, is TGTGCTAGCAGTAGGGACAGGGGGCACACCGGGCAGCTCTAC.

This clone was picked up a small number of times. Gene names are mouse gene names. The read gets to within 1 residue of the CDR3 end, and the germline J gene fills in the rest. The chain uses TRBV26 and TRBJ1-4; the D is unclear. Germline CDR1 is KGHPV and CDR2 is FQNQEV (reference sequence). The CDR3 runs 14 residues. Trimming took 2 bases from V and 0 from J, leaving 4 bases between them. This chain's CDR3 is CASSLTISNERLFF. CDR3 DNA (partial): TGTGCCAGCAGTCTGACAATTTCCAACGAAAGATTATTT.

A remark on this clone: Gene names follow the mouse nomenclature. The sequenced fragment ends 1 residue before the CDR3 boundary, so the rest is inferred from the germline J gene. This chain uses TRBV12-2 with TRBJ2-4; 9 bases are shared with TRBD1. The trim removed 3 bases at V and 1 base at J, leaving 4 bases unmatched. Germline V CDR1 and CDR2: SGHLS, HYDKME. There are 15 residues in the CDR3. The CDR3 here is CASSVDRGGQNTLYF. The sequenced CDR3 bases are TGTGCCAGCTCTGTGGACAGGGGCGGTCAAAACACCTTGTAC.

On this clone: Gene names denote mouse genes. The CDR3 end lies 1 residue beyond the end of the read and is filled in from the germline J gene. This chain joins TRBV12-2 and TRBJ2-3; 7 bases are shared with TRBD2. The CDR3 covers 14 residues. J was trimmed by 3 bases and V by 2 bases; bases with no gene match: 4. CDR1 SGHLS and CDR2 HYDKME come from the germline V gene. The CDR3 sequence is CASSRTGMAETLYF. The CDR3 bases that were read are TGTGCCAGCTCTCGGACTGGCATGGCAGAAACGCTGTAT. Combining the CDR3 with reference TRBV12-2 and TRBJ2-3 gives the whole variable domain NSGVVQSPRYIIKGKGERSILKCIPISGHLSVAWYQQTQGQELKFFIQHYDKMERDKGNLPSRFSVQQFDDYHSEMNMSALELEDSAVYFCASSRTGMAETLYFGSGTRLTVL.

This clone appeared a few times. The gene names here belong to mouse. The read gets to within 1 residue of the CDR3 end, and the germline J gene fills in the rest. This chain links TRBV16 with TRBJ1-3; D is ambiguous. The CDR3 loop spans 15 amino acids. Per germline, CDR1 SGHSA and CDR2 FRNQAP. V was trimmed by 0 bases and J by 0 bases, leaving 6 bases between them. The sequenced part of the CDR3 DNA is TGTGCAAGCAGCTTAGACGGCAGTTCTGGAAATACGCTCTAT. Translation: CASSLDGSSGNTLY. The full CDR3 protein reads CASSLDGSSGNTLYF.

In this sample, this clone is medium-sized. Germline and genes: mouse. The CDR3 extends 1 residue past the end of the read, so its final part is completed from the germline J gene. The rearrangement uses TRBV3 and TRBJ2-7; D is possibly TRBD2 (6 bases). V lost 4 bases and J lost 3, with 10 bases in between. CDR3 length: 13 residues. Germline V gene lookup returns CDR1 SNHLY and CDR2 FYNGKV (reference sequence). The CDR3 sequence: CASSSGLLYEQYF. Partial CDR3 DNA: TGTGCCAGCAGCTCGGGACTCCTCTATGAACAGTAC.

Comments on this clone: Mouse gene names and germline throughout. The read terminates 1 residue before the CDR3 end, so the remaining end is supplied by the germline J gene. This chain uses TRBV12-1 with TRBJ2-3, with 8 bases matching TRBD2. The CDR3 sequence is 16 residues long. Germline CDR1 reads SGHSN; CDR2 reads HYEKVE. J was trimmed by 1 base and V by 0 bases; bases with no gene match: 5. The CDR3 bases that were read are TGTGCCAGCTCTCTCGGGCTGGGGGGTGGTGCAGAAACGCTGTAT. This sequence encodes CASSLGLGGGAETLY. The entire CDR3 protein is CASSLGLGGGAETLYF.

By sample share, this clone is medium-sized. The genes and germline here are from mouse. The CDR3 end is not reached by the read, which stops 1 residue before it; the germline J gene fills it in. The rearrangement links TRBV26 to TRBJ1-3; D gene unclear. From germline, CDR1 is KGHPV and CDR2 FQNQEV (reference sequence). V was pared by 6 bases and J by 0 bases, with 6 bases between. The CDR3 runs to 13 residues. Partial CDR3 DNA: TGTGCCAGCAGGGAGAATTCTGGAAATACGCTCTAT. This codes for CASRENSGNTLY. The CDR3 as a whole reads CASRENSGNTLYF. Drawing the rest from reference TRBV26 and TRBJ1-3, the complete variable domain is NSKVIQTPRYLVKGQGQKAKMRCIPEKGHPVVFWYQQNKNNEFKFLINFQNQEVLQQIDMTEKRFSAECPSNSPCSLEIQSSEAGDSALYLCASRENSGNTLYFGEGSRLIVV.

Concerning this clone itself: Mouse gene names and germline throughout. The read gets to within 1 residue of the CDR3 end, and the germline J gene fills in the rest. The chain links TRBV26 to TRBJ1-2; 10 nucleotides agree with TRBD1. J was trimmed by 2 bases and V by 3 bases; bases with no gene match: 3. The CDR3 contains 15 residues. The germline gives CDR1 KGHPV, CDR2 FQNQEV (reference sequence). CDR3 residues: CASSLPGQGNSDYTF. CDR3 bases read: TGTGCCAGCAGTCTCCCGGGACAGGGGAACTCCGACTACACC.

About this clone itself: Here the gene names and germline are mouse. The sequence runs out 1 residue before the end of the CDR3; the remainder is reconstructed from the germline J gene. The chain employs TRBV23 and TRBJ2-2; the table calls TRBD1, which could not be checked here. Germline lookup yields CDR1 KGHTA and CDR2 FQNQQP. The CDR3 is 16 residues long. The CDR3 sequence is CSSSQLTGANTGQLYF. The CDR3 DNA, read in part, is TGCTCCAGCAGTCAATTAACAGGAGCAAACACCGGGCAGCTCTAC.

By its share, this clone is medium-sized (0.01 to 0.1%). The gene names here belong to mouse. The read comes to an end 1 residue before the CDR3 does, leaving the germline J gene to fill in the end. The V call is TRBV26, the J call TRBJ2-7, with 7 bases identical to TRBD1. The CDR3 spans 13 residues. The germline gives CDR1 KGHPV, CDR2 FQNQEV (reference sequence). The J segment lost 7 bases and the V segment lost 6 bases, leaving 9 bases of the junction unmatched. The covered CDR3 bases are TGTGCCAGCAGCCTTGACAGGGTTGGGGAACAGTAC. Translated: CASSLDRVGEQY. Given in full, the CDR3 is CASSLDRVGEQYF.

Concerning this clone itself: Mouse germline and gene names are used. The read gets to within 1 residue of the CDR3 end, and the germline J gene fills in the rest. The chain joins TRBV29 to TRBJ1-4; D call uncertain. The ends were cut back, 4 bases at V and 6 bases at J, with 3 bases in the middle. The CDR3 spans 11 residues. Germline V gene lookup returns CDR1 MSHET and CDR2 SYDVDS. CDR3 in amino acids: CASSWDERLFF. The covered CDR3 bases are TGTGCTAGCAGTTGGGACGAAAGATTATTT.

A few counts support this clone. Gene names are mouse gene names. The read finishes 1 residue shy of the CDR3 end, and the germline J gene is used to complete it. The chain recombines TRBV16 with TRBJ1-6; unclear D gene. TRBJ1-6 counts as an open reading frame of uncertain function. This CDR3 has 14 amino acids. V was trimmed by 3 bases and J by 0 bases, leaving 3 bases between them. CDR1 is SGHSA, CDR2 FRNQAP, per germline. The CDR3 is CASSLDSYNSPLYF. CDR3 DNA (partial): TGTGCAAGCAGCTTGGATTCCTATAATTCGCCCCTCTAC.